The 26 T cell receptor beta chains below were found in one sample sequenced in a study of regulatory T cells in long-lasting Graves disease. The TCR beta library used iRepertoire HTBI primers with Arm-PCR amplification of CDR3. TCRdb processed the multiplex PCR reads anew with MiXCR; each CDR3 protein has one entry. The sample contains 350,000 to 500,000 distinct CDR3 sequences, about 15% of which appear only once. As for time point: newly diagnosed GD, antithyroid drugs for less than 3 months. PBMCs provided the RNA from which the TCR library was made. Separately, the same data were catalogued under a study of T cells in Graves' hyperthyroidism and ophthalmopathy.

The sample consisted of peripheral blood mononuclear cells (PBMCs), taken at new diagnosis, from a patient treated with antithyroid drugs. Receptors were obtained from a young woman with Graves disease.

This sequence joins TRBV19 and TRBJ2-3, with 10 bases fitting TRBD2. From germline, CDR1 is LNHDA and CDR2 SQIVND (reference sequence). The CDR3 runs to 15 residues. The trim removed 4 bases at V and 2 bases at J, leaving 3 bases unmatched. CDR3 residues: CASSRLAGHTDTQYF. DNA for the CDR3: TGTGCCAGTAGTAGACTAGCGGGCCACACAGATACGCAGTATTTT.

This clonotype came up many times. This chain connects TRBV5-6 to TRBJ2-1; no firm D call. The germline V and J ends were trimmed by 4 bases and 8 bases, with 10 bases remaining between them. Per germline, CDR1 SGHDT and CDR2 YYEEEE. This CDR3 region has 12 residues. CDR3 bases: TGTGCCAGCAGCGGGTCTTGGGATGAGCAGTTCTTC. Protein product: CASSGSWDEQFF.

At least ten counts were recorded for this clonotype. At one end the junction does not follow the germline gene, possibly because of a read error. V and J are TRBV7-7 and TRBJ2-7; maybe TRBD1 (5 bases). Germline lookup yields CDR1 SSHAT and CDR2 FNYEAQ (reference sequence). The length of the CDR3 is 14 residues. Here the CDR3 reads CASSFEQGLNEQYF. The CDR3 bases are TGTGCTAGCAGCTTTGAGCAGGGTTTGAACGAGCAGTACTTC.

Comments on this clonotype: This CDR3 fails to terminate in the conserved phenylalanine or tryptophan, so it likely reflects a read error. This chain joins TRBV28 and TRBJ2-4; 9 bases are shared with TRBD2. The DNA matches TRBJ2-7 better at its end, which makes the J call doubtful. The CDR3 extends over 14 amino acids. In germline, CDR1 is MDHEN, CDR2 SYDVKM. This CDR3 reads CASSLLAGLGEQYI. CDR3 sequence (DNA): TGTGCCAGCAGTTTACTAGCGGGATTGGGCGAGCAGTACATC.

This clonotype was seen a few times. V usage is TRBV24-1 and J usage is TRBJ2-1; maybe TRBD1 (8 bases). V gave up 3 bases and J gave up 7 bases, with 24 bases separating them. The germline gives CDR1 KGHDR, CDR2 SFDVKD. This CDR3 has 18 residues. The CDR3 is CATSDQSTDRGGRNEQFF. CDR3 bases: TGTGCCACCAGTGATCAGTCTACCGACAGGGGAGGGAGGAATGAGCAGTTCTTC.

In this sample, this clonotype turned up a few times. This rearrangement joins TRBV7-9 to TRBJ2-3; D is undetermined. The CDR3 is 15 amino acids. The germline V gene has CDR1 SEHNR and CDR2 FQNEAQ (reference sequence). V was clipped by 0 bases and J by 6 bases, with 13 bases between them. Here the CDR3 DNA reads TGTGCCAGCAGCTTAGCTCTACTGTCGGGTGATACGCAGTATTTT. Translation: CASSLALLSGDTQYF.

The rearrangement joins TRBV28 to TRBJ1-2; 8 bases map to TRBD1. V lost 0 bases to trimming and J lost 8 bases; unmatched junction nucleotides: 11. This CDR3 spans 16 amino acids. CDR1 and CDR2 (germline): MDHEN, SYDVKM. The CDR3 spells CASSLWQGAFSGGYTF. The CDR3 nucleotides are TGTGCCAGCAGTTTATGGCAGGGGGCTTTTTCGGGAGGCTACACCTTC.

The sample holds many counts of this clonotype. V gene TRBV20-1 combines with J gene TRBJ2-3; perhaps D is TRBD1 or TRBD2 (5 bases each). The V and J ends lost 1 base and 3 bases respectively, with 14 bases between them. Germline V lookup: CDR1 DFQATT, CDR2 SNEGSKA (reference sequence). CDR3 length: 15 amino acids. CDR3 DNA: TGCAGTGCTAGAGTCCCGGCAGGGAGAACAGATACGCAGTATTTT. This translates into CSARVPAGRTDTQYF.

This clonotype was seen at least ten times. The V gene is TRBV27, the J gene TRBJ1-1, with 8 bases aligning to TRBD1. In germline, CDR1 is MNHEY, CDR2 SMNVEV (reference sequence). This CDR3 has 16 residues. Trimming at V came to 2 bases and at J to 8 bases, leaving 13 bases not matched to a gene. The CDR3 reads CASSLRTGPLYWEAFF. The CDR3 region has the DNA TGTGCCAGCAGTTTAAGGACAGGGCCACTTTACTGGGAAGCTTTCTTT.

To note about this clonotype: The germline gene is not matched at one end of the junction; a read error may be the cause. The chain links TRBV18 to TRBJ2-3, with 7 bases identical to TRBD1. Germline V gives CDR1 KGHSH, CDR2 LQKENI. The CDR3 loop spans 16 amino acids. In DNA, the CDR3 is TGTGCCGGCTCACCACTCACAGGGGATAGCACAGATACGCAGTATTTT. Translated, it gives CAGSPLTGDSTDTQYF.

This clonotype occurred a few times. This rearrangement joins TRBV7-9 to TRBJ1-5; 9 nucleotides match TRBD1. The V gene's germline CDR1 is SEHNR and CDR2 FQNEAQ (reference sequence). This CDR3 comprises 17 residues. The trim removed 1 base at V and 0 bases at J, leaving 4 bases unmatched. CDR3 amino acids: CASSLGTGGYSNQPQHF. For the CDR3, the DNA is TGTGCCAGCAGCTTAGGTACAGGGGGCTATAGCAATCAGCCCCAGCATTTT.

This clonotype was detected a few times. In nucleotides, the CDR3 is TGTGCCAGCAGTCCGAGCGGGACCGGGGAGCTGTTTTTT. Protein sequence: CASSPSGTGELFF. V is TRBV28 and J is TRBJ2-2; D possibly corresponds to TRBD2 (6 bases). The CDR3 sequence is 13 residues long. Germline CDR1 and CDR2: MDHEN and SYDVKM. V shed 5 bases and J shed 5 bases, with 9 bases lying between them.

This clonotype was seen ten or more times. V gene TRBV28 combines with J gene TRBJ2-2, with D perhaps TRBD2 (5 bases). From germline, CDR1 is MDHEN and CDR2 SYDVKM. Trimming removed 4 bases from V and 4 bases from J, with 13 bases in between. The CDR3 totals 15 residues. Here the CDR3 DNA reads TGTGCCAGCAGTTCGAGGATTGCGGGCACCGGGGAGCTGTTTTTT. This gives the protein CASSSRIAGTGELFF.

This clonotype appeared many times. The rearrangement uses TRBV20-1 and TRBJ2-7; TRBD2 aligns across 7 bases. Germline V gene sequence: CDR1 DFQATT, CDR2 SNEGSKA (reference sequence). Unmatched junction bases numbered 8, after V lost 1 base and J lost 2 bases. This CDR3 comprises 15 residues. The CDR3 DNA sequence: TGCAGTGCTAGAGTCGGCCTAGCGGAGACCTACGAGCAGTACTTC. Translation: CSARVGLAETYEQYF.

This clonotype was recorded at least ten times. This rearrangement joins TRBV2 to TRBJ1-2; unclear D gene. Germline V gene lookup returns CDR1 SNHLY and CDR2 FYNNEI. The V end was cut by 8 bases, the J end by 6 bases, with 16 bases between. The CDR3 length is 13 residues. The CDR3 DNA reads TGTGCCAGCGCAAAGGCCAGCCAGGATGGCTACACCTTC. This translates into CASAKASQDGYTF.

The V and J genes are TRBV12-3 or TRBV12-4 and TRBJ1-5; D is undetermined. With 5 bases removed from V and 6 bases from J, the gap between germline ends came to 17 bases. The CDR3 contains 15 residues. The CDR3 reads CASSPLAGGGQPQHF. Here the CDR3 DNA reads TGTGCCAGCAGTCCGCTGGCTGGAGGCGGTCAGCCCCAGCATTTT.

The CDR3 loop reads CASSQDFRADEQFF. DNA for the CDR3: TGTGCCAGCAGCCAAGATTTCCGGGCTGATGAGCAGTTCTTC. The genes are TRBV4-2 and TRBJ2-1, with D unresolved. This CDR3 contains 14 residues. The ends were cut back, 0 bases at V and 8 bases at J, with 11 bases in the middle. The germline gives CDR1 LGHNA, CDR2 YNFKEQ.

The J gene is TRBJ2-1, the V gene TRBV29-1; D perhaps matches TRBD2 (5 bases). CDR1 and CDR2 from the germline V gene are SQVTM and ANQGSEA. The CDR3 length is 12 residues. Trimming took 4 bases from V and 7 from J, leaving 11 bases between them. The CDR3 nucleotides are TGCAGCGTTGGGGAGTCTGGGAATGAGCAGTTCTTC. Its protein is CSVGESGNEQFF.

The chain joins TRBV6-1 to TRBJ2-5; D is possibly TRBD2 (6 bases). There are 17 residues in the CDR3. CDR1 and CDR2 (germline): MNHNS, SASEGT. V dropped 7 bases and J dropped 2 bases, with 23 bases sitting between them. CDR3 sequence (DNA): TGTGCCAGCATCCATCTCCGGGGAGTGGGAGGTCAAGAGACCCAGTACTTC. Translated, it gives CASIHLRGVGGQETQYF.

V is TRBV20-1 and J is TRBJ2-1, with TRBD2 matching over 7 bases. The CDR3 covers 15 residues. From germline, CDR1 is DFQATT and CDR2 SNEGSKA (reference sequence). V gave up 4 bases and J gave up 4 bases; unmatched junction bases: 10. CDR3 sequence (DNA): TGCAGTGCTAACTCAAGGCTAGCGGTTTACAATGAGCAGTTCTTC. Residues: CSANSRLAVYNEQFF.

There are many counts of this clonotype. The chain employs TRBV9 and TRBJ2-1, with 7 positions matching TRBD2. V lost 0 bases to trimming and J lost 7 bases; unmatched junction nucleotides: 7. CDR3 length: 15 amino acids. In germline, CDR1 is SGDLS, CDR2 YYNGEE. The chain's CDR3 is CASSVVAGEGNEQFF. The CDR3 coding sequence is TGTGCCAGCAGCGTAGTTGCGGGAGAAGGAAATGAGCAGTTCTTC.

This clonotype was observed many times. The genes are TRBV29-1 and TRBJ2-7; D might be TRBD1 (5 bases). Germline assignment: CDR1 SQVTM and CDR2 ANQGSEA. The CDR3 is made up of 13 amino acids. V dropped 6 bases and J dropped 3 bases, with 15 bases sitting between them. The CDR3 nucleotides are TGCAGCGTCAATACCTATCAGGGCTACGAGCAGTACTTC. The encoded protein is CSVNTYQGYEQYF.

This clonotype was detected ten times or more. This sequence joins TRBV20-1 and TRBJ2-1; 7 nucleotides line up with TRBD1. V was pared by 5 bases and J by 6 bases, with 4 bases of the junction left unmatched. The CDR3 runs 12 residues. Looked up from germline, CDR1 is DFQATT and CDR2 is SNEGSKA (reference sequence). CDR3 protein: CSALDRANEQFF. The CDR3 nucleotides read TGCAGTGCTCTTGACAGGGCCAATGAGCAGTTCTTC.

The table lists this clonotype with a count of one. V usage is TRBV20-1 and J usage is TRBJ2-3, with D possibly called TRBD1 or TRBD2 (5 bases each). Trimming cost V 3 bases and J 8 bases, with 6 bases left between them. Per the germline V gene, CDR1 is DFQATT and CDR2 is SNEGSKA (reference sequence). The length of the CDR3 is 10 residues. As DNA, the CDR3 is TGCAGTGCTAGTGGGGGTACGCAGTATTTT. Its translation is CSASGGTQYF.

Only a few counts were recorded for this clonotype. The chain employs TRBV7-9 and TRBJ1-5; 9 bases agree with TRBD1. V lost 5 bases, J lost 6 bases, and 11 bases stayed unmatched. This CDR3 contains 16 residues. Germline-derived CDR1 and CDR2 are SEHNR and FQNEAQ (reference sequence). DNA of the CDR3: TGTGCCAGCAGCCCGTGGACAGGGGATTCGAGTCAGCCCCAGCATTTT. This translates into CASSPWTGDSSQPQHF.

This clonotype came up many times. This chain joins TRBV7-3 and TRBJ2-7; 8 bases align to TRBD2. V gave up 5 bases and J gave up 7 bases; unmatched junction bases: 7. Looked up from germline, CDR1 is SGHTA and CDR2 is FQGTGA. The CDR3 is 13 residues long. This CDR3 reads CASSPLAGMEQYF. The CDR3 region has the DNA TGTGCCAGCAGCCCCTTAGCGGGAATGGAGCAGTACTTC.